This paragraph covers one TCR beta chain sequence. This sample was included in a study of shared clonotypes between healthy human individuals. V was cut by 6 bases and J by 5 bases, with 16 bases left in between. Germline V CDR1 and CDR2: SEHNR, FQNEAQ (reference sequence). There are 14 residues in the CDR3. Assay: immunoSEQ multiplex PCR; the TCRdb copy retains only in-frame clones and omits some. The table has about 2.1 million clones, 80% to 95% seen once. The naive CD8 subset, CD45RO-negative cells positively selected for CCR7, excluded terminally differentiated effector memory CD45RA+ cells. Donors were healthy HIV-negative adults without recently reported acute infections or vaccinations.

This sequence originates from a man aged 18 to 30 in good health. Some clones in this sample may be carry-over from other donors' samples. Sequencing was performed on naive CD8+ T cells from PBMCs. This chain links TRBV7-9 with TRBJ2-5; D unclear. The CDR3 bases are TGTGCCAGCAGTCCGGCGGTGGGCTGGGAGACCCAGTACTTC. Protein product: CASSPAVGWETQYF.